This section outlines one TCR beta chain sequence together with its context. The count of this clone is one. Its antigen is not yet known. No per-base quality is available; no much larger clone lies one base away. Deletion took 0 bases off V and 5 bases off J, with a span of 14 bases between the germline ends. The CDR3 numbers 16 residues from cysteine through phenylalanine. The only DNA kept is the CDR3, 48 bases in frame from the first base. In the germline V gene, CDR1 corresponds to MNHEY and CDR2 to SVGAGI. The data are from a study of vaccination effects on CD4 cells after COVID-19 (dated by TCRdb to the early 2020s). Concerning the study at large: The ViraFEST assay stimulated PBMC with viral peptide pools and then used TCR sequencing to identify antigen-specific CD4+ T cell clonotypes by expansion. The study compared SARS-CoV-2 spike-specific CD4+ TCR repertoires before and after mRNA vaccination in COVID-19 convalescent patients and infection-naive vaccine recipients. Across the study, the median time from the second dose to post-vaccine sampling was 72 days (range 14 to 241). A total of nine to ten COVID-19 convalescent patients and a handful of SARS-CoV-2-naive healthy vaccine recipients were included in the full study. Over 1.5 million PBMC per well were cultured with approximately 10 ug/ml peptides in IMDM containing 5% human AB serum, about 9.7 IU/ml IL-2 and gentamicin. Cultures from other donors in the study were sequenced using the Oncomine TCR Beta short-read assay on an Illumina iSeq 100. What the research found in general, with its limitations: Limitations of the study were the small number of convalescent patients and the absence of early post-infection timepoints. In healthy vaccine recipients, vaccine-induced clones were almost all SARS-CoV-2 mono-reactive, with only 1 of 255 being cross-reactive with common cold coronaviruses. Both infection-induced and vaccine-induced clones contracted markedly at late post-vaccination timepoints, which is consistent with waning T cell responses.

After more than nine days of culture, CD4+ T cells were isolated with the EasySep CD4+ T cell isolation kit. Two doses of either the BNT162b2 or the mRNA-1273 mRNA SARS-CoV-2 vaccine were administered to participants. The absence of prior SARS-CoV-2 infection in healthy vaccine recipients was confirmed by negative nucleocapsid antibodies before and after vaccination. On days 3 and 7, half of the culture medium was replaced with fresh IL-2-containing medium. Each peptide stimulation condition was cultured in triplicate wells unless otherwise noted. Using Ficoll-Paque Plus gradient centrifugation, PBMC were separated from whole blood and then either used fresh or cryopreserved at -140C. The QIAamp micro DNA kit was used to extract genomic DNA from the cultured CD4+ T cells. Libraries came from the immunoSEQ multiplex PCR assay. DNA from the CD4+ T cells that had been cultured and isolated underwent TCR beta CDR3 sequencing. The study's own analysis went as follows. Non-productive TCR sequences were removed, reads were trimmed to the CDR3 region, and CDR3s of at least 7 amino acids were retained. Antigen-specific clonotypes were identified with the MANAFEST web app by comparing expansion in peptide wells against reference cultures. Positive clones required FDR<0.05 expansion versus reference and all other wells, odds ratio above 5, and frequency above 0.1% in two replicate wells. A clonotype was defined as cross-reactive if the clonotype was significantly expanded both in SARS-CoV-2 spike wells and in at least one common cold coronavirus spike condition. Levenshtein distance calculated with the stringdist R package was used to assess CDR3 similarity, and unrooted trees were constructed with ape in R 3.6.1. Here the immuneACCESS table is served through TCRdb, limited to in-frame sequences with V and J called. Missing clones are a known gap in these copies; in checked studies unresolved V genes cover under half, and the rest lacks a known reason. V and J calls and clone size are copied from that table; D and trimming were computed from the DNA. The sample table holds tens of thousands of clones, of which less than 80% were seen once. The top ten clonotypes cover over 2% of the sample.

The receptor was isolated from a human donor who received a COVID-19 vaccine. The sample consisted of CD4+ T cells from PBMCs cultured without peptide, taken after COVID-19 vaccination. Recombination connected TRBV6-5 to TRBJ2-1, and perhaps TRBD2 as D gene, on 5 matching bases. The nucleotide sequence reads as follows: TGTGCCAGCAGTTACTCTAGGGCTAGCATTAACAATGAGCAGTTCTTC. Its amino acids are CASSYSRASINNEQFF.